The source of this T cell receptor beta chain is a study of radiotherapy plus CTLA-4 blockade in lung cancer. About the study: Objective responses were documented in about 19% of patients, with disease control in approximately 32%.

The germline gives CDR1 SGHTA, CDR2 FQGTGA. The CDR3 is made up of 14 amino acids. The germline V and J ends were trimmed by 2 bases and 0 bases, with 4 bases remaining between them. Sequencing was performed with immunoSEQ multiplex PCR; in TCRdb, only in-frame clones are kept and a portion is missing. The repertoire consists of about 27,000 clones, with approximately 70% occurring once and the leading ten covering more than 3.5%. Points on this clone: Its antigen is currently unknown. At the DNA level, this CDR3 is encoded by other sequences in the same sample as well.

Focal radiation with ipilimumab CTLA-4 blockade was given to patients with chemo-refractory metastatic non-small-cell lung cancer. Study-wide findings and caveats: Early shifts in blood T cell clones, with interferon-beta, reportedly predicted response best. Clones of tumor-derived TCRs expanded in blood after radiotherapy plus ipilimumab.

Sequenced here: peripheral blood, sampled from a patient treated with radiotherapy plus ipilimumab. The chain recombines TRBV7-3 with TRBJ2-2; D uncertain. This sequence was found in a human donor with non-small cell lung cancer who had stable disease on radiotherapy plus ipilimumab. The CDR3 sequence: CASSLGSNTGELFF. In nucleotides, the CDR3 is TGTGCCAGCAGCTTAGGGTCGAACACCGGGGAGCTGTTTTTT.